Listed here are 13 T cell receptor beta chains from one sample, sequenced in a study of tumor-infiltrating lymphocytes in primary liver carcinoma. Germline DNA was also extracted, and blood RNA was taken from unsorted whole blood. From approximately 450 ng total RNA, TCR beta cDNA was generated with a primer in the constant region. Slightly modified ARM-PCR, run as three nested multiplex PCR rounds, produced the TCR beta libraries. Amplification in the first two PCR rounds was performed using TRBV1-TRBV30 forward primers and a C-beta reverse primer for about 10 cycles each. TCRdb reprocessed the multiplex PCR reads via MiXCR and lists one record per CDR3 protein. The sample lists hundreds of thousands of distinct CDR3 sequences, around three fifths occurring once. The sequenced sample consisted of peripheral blood. Every receptor here comes from a young woman with primary liver carcinoma and hepatitis B virus infection.

Concerning this clonotype: One end of the junction is discordant with germline, which a read error may explain. This chain connects TRBV11-2 to TRBJ2-4; perhaps TRBD1 as D (6 bases). Per the germline V gene, CDR1 is SGHAT and CDR2 is FQNNGV. The length of the CDR3 is 13 residues. CDR3 region: CASRPPQGIIQYF. CDR3 DNA: TGTGCCAGCAGGCCACCCCAGGGGATCATTCAATACTTC.

Turning to this clonotype: A much larger clone lies one base from this, so it may be a read error. The rearrangement joins TRBV29-1 to TRBJ2-1, with D possibly TRBD2 on 5 matching bases. Germline V gives CDR1 SQVTM, CDR2 ANQGSEA. This CDR3 has 12 residues. Trimming stripped 8 bases from V and 8 bases from J, with 16 bases between. The CDR3 bases are TGCAGCCTTAGAACGCTCGGGGATGAGCAGTTCTTC. Residues: CSLRTLGDEQFF.

This clonotype was seen many times. The genes are TRBV28 and TRBJ2-1; 9 nucleotides match TRBD1. V gave up 4 bases and J gave up 12 bases; unmatched junction bases: 10. The germline V gene has CDR1 MDHEN and CDR2 SYDVKM. The CDR3 runs to 14 residues. CDR3 bases: TGTGCCAGCAGTTCGGCACAGGGGGCACGGGGGCAGTTCTTC. This codes for CASSSAQGARGQFF.

This clonotype occurred many times. The rearrangement uses TRBV29-1 and TRBJ2-5; weak D call: TRBD2 (5 bases). The germline V gene has CDR1 SQVTM and CDR2 ANQGSEA. Trimming took 6 bases from V and 5 from J, leaving 13 bases between them. There are 12 residues in the CDR3. As DNA, the CDR3 is TGCAGCGTCCAGCAGGACTCGGAGACCCAGTACTTC. It codes for CSVQQDSETQYF. The whole variable domain, remainder taken from reference TRBV29-1 and TRBJ2-5, is SAVISQKPSRDICQRGTSLTIQCQVDSQVTMMFWYRQQPGQSLTLIATANQGSEATYESGFVIDKFPISRPNLTFSTLTVSNMSPEDSSIYLCSVQQDSETQYFGPGTRLLVL.

The V call is TRBV14, the J call TRBJ2-7; D unclear. The germline CDR1 and CDR2 sequences are SGHDN and FVKESK. This CDR3 is built from 15 residues. The V gene lost 4 bases and the J gene lost 7 bases, with 20 bases spanning the gap. The CDR3 loop is CASSPLELDAREQYF. CDR3 in DNA: TGTGCCAGCAGCCCCTTGGAGCTCGACGCGAGAGAGCAGTACTTC.

The chain recombines TRBV6-5 with TRBJ2-1; 10 bases align to TRBD2. The CDR3 is 15 amino acids. The V gene end was trimmed by 8 bases and the J gene end by 9 bases; junction bases not matched to a gene: 13. The germline V gene encodes CDR1 MNHEY and CDR2 SVGAGI. The chain's CDR3 is CASCQQAGGPAEQFF. CDR3 nucleotide sequence: TGTGCCAGCTGTCAACAAGCGGGAGGGCCAGCTGAGCAGTTCTTC.

The chain recombines TRBV20-1 with TRBJ2-3, with D possibly matching TRBD2 (6 bases). The CDR3 sequence is 14 residues long. The V end lost 6 bases, the J end lost 3 bases, and 16 bases lay between the germline ends. Looked up from germline, CDR1 is DFQATT and CDR2 is SNEGSKA (reference sequence). This chain's CDR3 is CSALEGLRTDTQYF. CDR3 nucleotide sequence: TGCAGTGCCCTGGAGGGCCTCCGTACAGATACGCAGTATTTT.

For this clonotype: This may stem from a read error, because a much larger clone lies one nucleotide away. V and J are TRBV29-1 and TRBJ1-1; D remains unclear. The CDR3 extends over 13 amino acids. Germline CDR1 and CDR2: SQVTM and ANQGSEA. CDR3 loop: CSGSGWLGTGAFF. DNA of the CDR3: TGCAGCGGCTCGGGATGGTTGGGCACTGGAGCTTTCTTT.

J is TRBJ2-7 and V is TRBV11-1; D gene ambiguous. The CDR3 runs to 14 residues. Trimming took 5 bases from V and 4 from J, leaving 15 bases between them. Germline assignment: CDR1 SGHAT and CDR2 FQDESV (reference sequence). The DNA for the CDR3 is TGTGCCAGCAGCAATGGACCGTACGAGTACGAGCAGTACTTC. Its translation: CASSNGPYEYEQYF. The full variable domain, its missing parts supplied by reference TRBV11-1 and TRBJ2-7, is EAEVAQSPRYKITEKSQAVAFWCDPISGHATLYWYRQILGQGPELLVQFQDESVVDDSQLPKDRFSAERLKGVDSTLKIQPAELGDSAMYLCASSNGPYEYEQYFGPGTRLTVT.

The J gene is TRBJ2-7, the V gene TRBV5-6; D is possibly TRBD2 (6 bases). V lost 5 bases and J lost 6, with 12 bases in between. Germline V gene sequence: CDR1 SGHDT, CDR2 YYEEEE. The CDR3 is 12 residues long. The CDR3 region is CASSRTSSEQYF. The DNA of the CDR3 is TGTGCCAGCAGTCGTACTAGCAGCGAGCAGTACTTC.

With respect to this clonotype: Its ends do not fully match the called genes, so a read error is possible. The genes are TRBV11-2 and TRBJ2-3, with unresolved D. This CDR3 region has 14 residues. Per germline, CDR1 SGHAT and CDR2 FQNNGV. The CDR3 DNA reads as TGTGCCAGCAGCTTATCTCACATTCCAGAAACGCAGTATTTT. This gives the protein CASSLSHIPETQYF.

This chain connects TRBV28 to TRBJ2-1, with D perhaps being TRBD1 or TRBD2 (5 bases each). This CDR3 is built from 12 residues. Germline V gene sequence: CDR1 MDHEN, CDR2 SYDVKM. V lost 5 bases, J lost 10 bases, and 12 bases lay in between. The CDR3 nucleotides are TGTGCCAGCAGTCTGGGGGTTAGAGAGCAGTTCTTC. The encoded protein is CASSLGVREQFF.

Turning to this clonotype: A junction end diverges from the germline sequence, so it may reflect a read error. The rearrangement joins TRBV5-6 to TRBJ1-1, with TRBD1 as a possible D gene (6 bases). Germline V gives CDR1 SGHDT, CDR2 YYEEEE. This CDR3 comprises 15 residues. The CDR3 DNA reads as TGTGCCAGCAGCTTGGGAAATGGGGGGGACACTGAATCTTTCTTT. Residues: CASSLGNGGDTESFF.